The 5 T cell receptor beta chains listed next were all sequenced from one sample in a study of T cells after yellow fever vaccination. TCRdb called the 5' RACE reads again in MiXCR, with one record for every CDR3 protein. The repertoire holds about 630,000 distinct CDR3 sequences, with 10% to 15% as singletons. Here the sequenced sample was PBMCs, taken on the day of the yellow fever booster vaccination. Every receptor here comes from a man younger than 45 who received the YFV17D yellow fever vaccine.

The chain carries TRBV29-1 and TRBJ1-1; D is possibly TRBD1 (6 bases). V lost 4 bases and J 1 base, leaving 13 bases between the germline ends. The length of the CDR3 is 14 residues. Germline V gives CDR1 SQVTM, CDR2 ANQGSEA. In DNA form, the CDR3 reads TGCAGCGTTGCCGAGGGGGTAGGGAACACTGAAGCTTTCTTT. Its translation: CSVAEGVGNTEAFF.

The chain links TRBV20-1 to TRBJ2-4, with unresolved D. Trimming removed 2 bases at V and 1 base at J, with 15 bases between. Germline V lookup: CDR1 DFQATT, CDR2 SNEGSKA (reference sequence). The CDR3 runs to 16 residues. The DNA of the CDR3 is TGCAGTGCTAGAAGGCAGGCACTTCGGGCCAAAAACATTCAGTACTTC. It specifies CSARRQALRAKNIQYF.

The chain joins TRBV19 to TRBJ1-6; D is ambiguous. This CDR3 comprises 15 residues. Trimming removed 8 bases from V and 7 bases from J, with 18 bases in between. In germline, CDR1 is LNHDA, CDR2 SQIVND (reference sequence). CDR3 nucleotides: TGTGCCAGTCGGACTCCCGGGAGAGGAAATTCACCCCTCCACTTT. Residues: CASRTPGRGNSPLHF.

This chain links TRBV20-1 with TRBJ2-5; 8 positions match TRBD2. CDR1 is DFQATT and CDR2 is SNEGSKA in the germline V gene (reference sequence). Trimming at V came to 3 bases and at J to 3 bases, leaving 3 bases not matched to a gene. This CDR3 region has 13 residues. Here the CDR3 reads CSARWTSKETQYF. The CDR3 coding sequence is TGCAGTGCTAGGTGGACTAGCAAAGAGACCCAGTACTTC.

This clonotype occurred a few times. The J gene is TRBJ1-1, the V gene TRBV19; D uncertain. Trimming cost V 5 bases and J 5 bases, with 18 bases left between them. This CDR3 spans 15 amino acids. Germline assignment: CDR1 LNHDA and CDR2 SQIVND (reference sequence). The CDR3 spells CASSPPVRRGTEAFF. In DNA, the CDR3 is TGTGCCAGTAGTCCGCCCGTTAGAAGAGGGACTGAAGCTTTCTTT.